These T cell receptor beta chains were read from a single sample in a study of neurological immune-mediated disorders. TCRdb reprocessed the 5' RACE reads with MiXCR, giving one entry per CDR3 protein. In the table there are around 40,000 distinct CDR3 sequences, about 7% of which are singletons. Sequenced material: CD4+ T cells from blood. The receptors were gathered from a man aged 50-59 years in good health. Both conserved end residues are part of each CDR3. The order of the fields is V gene, clone size, J gene, D gene, CDR3 protein, CDR3 DNA. A D gene is named only where the DNA matches it firmly. Size tells how often a clone was seen (once, few, many) or the class of an expanded clone, and some rows leave it out.

TRBV10-3	many	TRBJ2-7	TRBD2	CAISRTSGTYEQYF	TGTGCCATCAGTAGGACTAGCGGAACCTACGAGCAGTACTTC
TRBV29-1	many	TRBJ2-4	-	CSALQRTIQYF	TGCAGCGCACTACAGAGAACCATTCAGTACTTC
TRBV7-8	many	TRBJ1-5	TRBD1	CASSPTIITGGWSNQPQHF	TGTGCCAGCAGCCCAACAATAATAACAGGGGGCTGGAGCAATCAGCCCCAGCATTTT
TRBV18	many	TRBJ2-7	-	CASSRGSPSYEQYF	TGTGCCAGCTCACGGGGGTCTCCCTCCTACGAGCAGTACTTC
TRBV7-6	many	TRBJ2-1	-	CASSLVAASSYNEQFF	TGTGCCAGCAGCTTAGTTGCGGCGAGCTCCTACAATGAGCAGTTCTTC
TRBV18	many	TRBJ1-6	TRBD1	CASSRGQGDSPLHF	TGTGCCAGCTCACGTGGACAGGGGGACTCACCCCTCCACTTT
TRBV10-3	-	TRBJ2-7	-	CAISDFGAGYEQYF	TGTGCCATCAGTGATTTTGGGGCTGGGTACGAGCAGTACTTC
TRBV10-3	many	TRBJ1-2	-	CAISEGREYGYTF	TGTGCCATCAGTGAAGGCAGGGAATACGGCTACACCTTC
TRBV5-1	many	TRBJ1-4	-	CASSLAGQGGEKLFF	TGCGCCAGCAGCTTGGCCGGGCAGGGCGGTGAAAAACTGTTTTTT
TRBV12-3/TRBV12-4	many	TRBJ1-5	TRBD1	CASSLEGAGNQPQHF	TGTGCCAGCAGTTTAGAGGGGGCCGGCAATCAGCCCCAGCATTTT